A single sample gave rise to the 23 T cell receptor beta chains below, sequenced in a study of neoadjuvant anti-PD-1 for oral cavity cancer. Sequencing used immunoSEQ multiplex PCR; TCRdb keeps in-frame clones, though not all of them. Seen here are over 5,500 clones, 76% observed once, and the top ten hold 3% to 3.5%. This specimen consisted of PBMCs, obtained before nivolumab (anti-PD-1) treatment. These receptors came from a person between 35 and 79 years old with oral cavity squamous cell carcinoma.

This clone is termed large. The rearrangement uses TRBV7-9 and TRBJ1-2; possible D gene TRBD1, 5 bases. CDR1 is SEHNR and CDR2 is FQNEAQ in the germline V gene (reference sequence). This CDR3 contains 15 residues. Trimming removed 1 base at V and 6 bases at J, with 15 bases between. The CDR3 DNA sequence: TGTGCCAGCAGCTTAGATGAGGGGATGCCTCATGGCTACACCTTC. It codes for CASSLDEGMPHGYTF.

The rearrangement links TRBV7-9 to TRBJ1-1, with TRBD1 matching 8 bases. The CDR3 loop spans 17 amino acids. The V gene end was trimmed by 3 bases and the J gene end by 5 bases; junction bases not matched to a gene: 14. Germline CDR1 reads SEHNR; CDR2 reads FQNEAQ (reference sequence). The CDR3 sequence is CASSFPGQGARGTEAFF. The CDR3 bases are TGTGCCAGCAGCTTCCCGGGTCAGGGGGCAAGAGGAACTGAAGCTTTCTTT.

This clone was observed once. In DNA, the CDR3 is TGTGCCAGCAGTGGACTAGCGGGGGGGCCAGATACGCAGTATTTT. It yields the protein CASSGLAGGPDTQYF. The V and J genes are TRBV6-1 and TRBJ2-3, with 14 bases matching TRBD2. CDR1 is MNHNS, CDR2 SASEGT, per germline. The CDR3 is 15 amino acids. Unmatched junction bases numbered 1, after V lost 4 bases and J lost 4 bases.

The chain uses TRBV11-2 and TRBJ2-7; D might be TRBD1 or TRBD2, each matching 5 bases. The V and J ends lost 5 bases and 3 bases respectively, with 17 bases between them. Germline values: CDR1 SGHAT, CDR2 FQNNGV. This CDR3 region has 15 residues. The CDR3 protein is CASSPPNSGGYEQYF. CDR3 sequence (DNA): TGTGCCAGCAGCCCACCAAATTCTGGGGGCTACGAGCAGTACTTC.

This chain uses TRBV11-2 with TRBJ1-2, with a weak D call TRBD1 (5 bases). V lost 4 bases and J lost 4, with 13 bases in between. CDR1 is SGHAT, CDR2 FQNNGV, per germline. The CDR3 is made up of 14 amino acids. The CDR3 coding sequence is TGTGCCAGCAGCTCCCAACTCGGGGGCTATGGCTACACCTTC. It specifies CASSSQLGGYGYTF.

The V gene is TRBV5-1, the J gene TRBJ1-5; D is ambiguous. In germline, CDR1 is SGHRS, CDR2 YFSETQ. This CDR3 is built from 15 residues. The V and J ends lost 0 bases and 4 bases respectively, with 11 bases between them. The CDR3 sequence is CASSLDMSQNQPQHF. The CDR3 nucleotides read TGCGCCAGCAGCTTGGACATGTCCCAGAATCAGCCCCAGCATTTT.

The V and J genes are TRBV7-2 and TRBJ1-5, with D possibly TRBD1 on 5 matching bases. The CDR3 spans 15 residues. In germline, CDR1 is SGHTA, CDR2 FQGNSA. V was pared by 1 base and J by 0 bases, with 7 bases between. The CDR3 DNA reads as TGTGCCAGCAGCTTAGACGGGGGTAGCAATCAGCCCCAGCATTTT. It encodes CASSLDGGSNQPQHF.

This clone was found a few times. This chain uses TRBV7-9 with TRBJ1-2; 10 nucleotides align to TRBD1. Germline V gene data show CDR1 as SEHNR and CDR2 as FQNEAQ (reference sequence). This CDR3 is 16 amino acids long. Trimming cost V 4 bases and J 3 bases; bases outside gene matches: 8. In DNA form, the CDR3 reads TGTGCCAGCAGCTCTCCGACAGGGGGCGGAGACTATGGCTACACCTTC. Its translation is CASSSPTGGGDYGYTF.

The chain carries TRBV6-5 and TRBJ2-5; 8 bases align to TRBD1. This CDR3 contains 14 residues. From germline, CDR1 is MNHEY and CDR2 SVGAGI. Germline trimming cut 4 bases from V and 4 bases from J; bases unmatched to any gene: 5. The CDR3 DNA sequence: TGTGCCAGCAGTTCCGGACAGGGTTTAGAGACCCAGTACTTC. It translates to CASSSGQGLETQYF.

The chain joins TRBV21-1 to TRBJ2-1; the table's D gene call, TRBD1, was not cross checked with the DNA. TRBV21-1 is flagged as a pseudogene. The CDR3 has 16 amino acids. In DNA, the CDR3 is TGTGCCAGCAGCAAAGATGTGGGACAGGTTTACAATGAGCAGTTCTTC. Protein: CASSKDVGQVYNEQFF.

The chain employs TRBV19 and TRBJ2-5; no definite D call. This CDR3 region has 13 residues. Germline lookup yields CDR1 LNHDA and CDR2 SQIVND (reference sequence). Trimming removed 7 bases from V and 2 bases from J, with 11 bases in between. The DNA for the CDR3 is TGTGCCAGTACCTCGTACAATCAAGAGACCCAGTACTTC. Its protein product is CASTSYNQETQYF.

The J gene is TRBJ2-1, the V gene TRBV7-2; TRBD2 aligns across 9 bases. The CDR3 is made up of 13 amino acids. CDR1 and CDR2 from the germline V gene are SGHTA and FQGNSA. With V trimmed by 1 base and J by 16 bases, 8 bases remained unmatched. The CDR3 region has the DNA TGTGCCAGCAGCTTAGAGGGCGGGGGGGCCGCATTCTTC. Its protein product is CASSLEGGGAAFF.

This CDR3 reads CASSIVDTQYF. Here the CDR3 DNA reads TGTGCCAGTAGTATTGTGGATACGCAGTATTTT. The chain is built from TRBV19 and TRBJ2-3; D unclear. Germline V gene lookup returns CDR1 LNHDA and CDR2 SQIVND (reference sequence). This CDR3 is 11 amino acids long. V lost 3 bases, J lost 6 bases, and 4 bases lay in between.

The chain recombines TRBV7-9 with TRBJ2-7; 8 nucleotides line up with TRBD1. The CDR3 runs 13 residues. V gave up 5 bases and J gave up 5 bases; unmatched junction bases: 5. The germline CDR1 and CDR2 sequences are SEHNR and FQNEAQ (reference sequence). The DNA of the CDR3 is TGTGCCAGCAGCCCCCAGGGGGCAGACGAGCAGTACTTC. Translated: CASSPQGADEQYF.

This chain connects TRBV5-1 to TRBJ1-2; possibly TRBD1 for D (5 bases). This CDR3 contains 15 residues. Germline CDR1 SGHRS, CDR2 YFSETQ. Trimming stripped 4 bases from V and 3 bases from J, with 16 bases between. The DNA of the CDR3 is TGCGCCAGCAGCCCGGAGGGCAGGGCGGACTATGGCTACACCTTC. It translates to CASSPEGRADYGYTF.

This chain connects TRBV5-1 to TRBJ1-5, with TRBD1 matching over 8 bases. Germline CDR1 reads SGHRS; CDR2 reads YFSETQ. This CDR3 region has 15 residues. V lost 2 bases and J lost 6; bases outside the gene matches: 7. CDR3 residues: CASSLQGVVGQPQHF. The CDR3 region has the DNA TGCGCCAGCAGCTTACAGGGGGTGGTCGGTCAGCCCCAGCATTTT.

The chain couples TRBV19 to TRBJ1-1, with 9 bases aligning to TRBD1. J was trimmed by 6 bases and V by 5 bases; bases with no gene match: 4. CDR3 length: 13 residues. Germline CDR1 is LNHDA and CDR2 is SQIVND (reference sequence). The CDR3 region is CASSVTGGPEAFF. CDR3 nucleotide sequence: TGTGCCAGTAGTGTAACAGGGGGCCCTGAAGCTTTCTTT.

CDR3 DNA sequence: TGTGCCAGCAGTTTCTCCTACAATGAGCAGTTCTTC. It is translated as CASSFSYNEQFF. This chain uses TRBV7-9 with TRBJ2-1; the D is unclear. V dropped 6 bases and J dropped 0 bases, with 3 bases sitting between them. The CDR3 length is 12 residues. Germline V CDR1 and CDR2: SEHNR, FQNEAQ (reference sequence).

The chain uses TRBV5-6 and TRBJ1-5, with D maybe TRBD1 (6 bases). The CDR3 spans 14 residues. Trimming stripped 4 bases from V and 7 bases from J, with 15 bases between. Germline V gives CDR1 SGHDT, CDR2 YYEEEE. This CDR3 reads CASSRRGDGQPQHF. In nucleotides, the CDR3 is TGTGCCAGCAGCCGGAGGGGGGATGGACAGCCCCAGCATTTT.

This chain joins TRBV7-9 and TRBJ1-4, with 7 bases identical to TRBD1. This CDR3 spans 15 amino acids. The trim removed 4 bases at V and 0 bases at J, leaving 2 bases unmatched. Germline CDR1 is SEHNR and CDR2 is FQNEAQ (reference sequence). CDR3 nucleotide sequence: TGTGCCAGCAGCTACCAGGGGGCAACTAATGAAAAACTGTTTTTT. Protein product: CASSYQGATNEKLFF.

V gene TRBV30 combines with J gene TRBJ1-1; D may be TRBD1 (5 bases). V was shortened by 1 base and J by 4 bases, with 10 bases between the two germline ends. This CDR3 is 13 amino acids long. The germline CDR1 and CDR2 sequences are GTSNPN and SVGIG (reference sequence). In nucleotides, the CDR3 is TGTGCCTGGAGTGCAGGGAGCTTCACTGAAGCTTTCTTT. As protein: CAWSAGSFTEAFF.

The chain carries TRBV7-2 and TRBJ1-5, with 8 bases fitting TRBD1. Germline trimming cut 5 bases from V and 6 bases from J; bases unmatched to any gene: 12. From germline, CDR1 is SGHTA and CDR2 FQGNSA. CDR3 length: 16 residues. DNA of the CDR3: TGTGCCAGCAGCCCCAGGGGGCCAGGGGGGAGTCAGCCCCAGCATTTT. It codes for CASSPRGPGGSQPQHF.

The CDR3 DNA reads TGCGCCAGCAGCCCAGAAGGGGGCGCTAACTATGGCTACACCTTC. Protein sequence: CASSPEGGANYGYTF. V usage is TRBV4-1 and J usage is TRBJ1-2, with 7 bases that match TRBD1. The CDR3 is 15 residues long. Germline assignment: CDR1 MGHRA and CDR2 YSYEKL. Unmatched junction bases numbered 5, after V lost 4 bases and J lost 0 bases.